This T cell receptor (beta chain) is drawn from a study of CD8 T cells in Susac syndrome. The study's findings and limits: It was acknowledged by the study that relatively few individuals were included in its TCR sequencing and HLA analysis.

It was with random hexamers that roughly 0.5 to 1 ug RNA was reverse transcribed. Amplification of TCR beta CDR3 across 54 Vbeta and 13 Jbeta was performed with immunoSEQ multiplex PCR. Using its own MiXCR run on the immunoSEQ multiplex PCR reads, TCRdb lists one record per CDR3 protein. The data hold 150,000 to 200,000 distinct CDR3 sequences, with approximately 94% observed a single time. Sequencing of TCR beta was performed on blood CD8+ and CD4+ T cells. About this clonotype: As yet, its antigen is unknown.

Losses at the gene ends were 3 bases for V and 6 bases for J; bases not matched to a gene: 6. CDR1 is SNHLY, CDR2 FYNNEI, per germline. This CDR3 contains 14 residues. This receptor was taken from a human donor in good health. The sample taken for sequencing was CD4+ T cells from PBMCs. The chain has TRBV2 and TRBJ2-3; 7 nucleotides line up with TRBD1. The CDR3 nucleotides are TGTGCCAGCAGTGAGGGAAAGGGGGCGGATACGCAGTATTTT. Residues: CASSEGKGADTQYF.